This TCR beta chain was captured by sequencing in a study of blood T cell repertoires in COVID-19. Whole-study context: Spain, Italy and the United States supplied samples that represented acute and convalescent COVID-19. T cells, B-cell-depleted T cells, or PBMCs supplied cDNA or gDNA.

This clone was seen only once. J was trimmed by 9 bases and V by 2 bases; bases with no gene match: 8. Germline CDR1 reads SGHTA; CDR2 reads FQGNSA. The CDR3 sequence is 16 residues long. In the original workflow: Counts of nucleated cells, estimated from reference gene primer amplification, were obtained. TCRdb keeps only in-frame clones here, not all; method: immunoSEQ multiplex PCR. V and J calls and clone size are given by that table; D and trimming were obtained from the DNA. The profile shows 440,000 or so clones, over 75% of them singletons. The source is a woman in her forties with COVID-19, enrolled during active disease. This chain joins TRBV7-2 and TRBJ1-6; 9 positions agree with TRBD1. The sequenced material came from peripheral blood. CDR3 protein: CASSLLGTGMGSPLHF. The CDR3 DNA follows: TGTGCCAGCAGCTTATTAGGGACAGGGATGGGTTCACCCCTCCACTTT.